A few counts support the clone carrying this T cell receptor (beta chain). Its antigen is not identified. This entry is derived from a study of molecular identifiers for immune sequencing clone quantification. About the research overall: Replicate runs used RNA from roughly 21,000 or 96,000 naive CD8 cells, which was split five ways into aliquots, and four of those aliquots were then sequenced.

One entry per CDR3 protein results from TCRdb running MiXCR on the PCR reads. In the table there are hundreds of thousands of distinct CDR3 sequences, around 25% of which are singletons. Study observations and caveats: Among around 1 million naive cells, spiked Jurkat TCR RNA from a single cell was reportedly detectable. With a barcode shared among identical TCR molecules, highly expanded clone sizes could be underestimated.

From approximately 20,000 to 1,000,000 sorted cells, naive CD8 libraries were generated with 10%, 30% or 50% RNA. The sequence derives from a human donor in good health. Some libraries in this study had Jurkat cell RNA spiked in. Sequenced sample: naive CD8+ T cells from blood, with Jurkat cell RNA spiked in. Noted subset: FACS-sorted CD8+CD4-CCR7+CD45RA+ naive T cells.

CDR3 protein: CASSLGPLATPYEQYF. In DNA form, the CDR3 reads TGTGCCAGCAGCTTAGGCCCCCTAGCCACCCCCTACGAGCAGTACTTC. The V and J genes are TRBV13 and TRBJ2-7, with a weak D call TRBD2 (5 bases). Germline V gives CDR1 PRHDT, CDR2 FYEKMQ (reference sequence). The CDR3 length is 16 residues. V dropped 0 bases and J dropped 2 bases, with 14 bases sitting between them.